This TCR beta chain is drawn from a study of cytomegalovirus exposure and HLA in healthy donors. Turning to the study itself: HLA-typed donors were the source of 83 million or so unique TCRs, which an early data release held. Points from the study as a whole: Presence/absence analysis assumed near-uniform sequencing depth across donors. As was reported, the HLA-A and HLA-B alleles of most subjects were accurately predicted from TCR beta sequences. On later analysis, the bulk of CMV-associated TCR beta chains appeared to be HLA-restricted.

For this clone: Its antigen is unidentified.

This CDR3 region has 12 residues. Germline loops: CDR1 SNHLY, CDR2 FYNNEI. Trimming removed 4 bases at V and 3 bases at J, with 6 bases between. The PCR had 60 Vbeta and 13 Jbeta primers. The protocol was immunoSEQ multiplex PCR, while the TCRdb copy is restricted to in-frame clones and leaves out a portion. Its listing shows around 70,000 clones. Sequenced input: PBMCs. This chain uses TRBV2 with TRBJ2-5, with unresolved D. The source of this sequence is a woman aged 35 to 49 in good health and CMV-seropositive. The CDR3 DNA is TGTGCCAGCAGTGGGCTGAAAGAGACCCAGTACTTC. Its protein is CASSGLKETQYF.